This entry is about one T cell receptor beta chain. Its antigen is unknown. Per-base quality was not reported, and no clone a single base away is much larger than it. There are 14 amino acids in the CDR3, from cysteine to phenylalanine inclusive. The entry retains the CDR3 DNA only, 42 bases that are in frame from base 1. CDR1 and CDR2, looked up from the germline V gene (reference sequence), are SEHNR and FQNEAQ. Trimming removed 5 bases from V and 7 bases from J, leaving 15 bases between the germline ends. In the prospective study, participants were roughly 18 to 90 years old, resided in 25 or so geographic areas of the United States, and were enrolled through a virtual design. In the prospective study, participants were assigned to cohorts based on the clinical history participants reported in a screening survey and a study questionnaire. A participant counted as exposed if, within 2 weeks of entering the study, that participant had been in contact with someone who had a PCR-confirmed or clinician-diagnosed COVID-19 case. In the prospective study, mobile phlebotomists collected whole blood, serum and a nasopharyngeal or oropharyngeal swab from each participant. Over a roughly two-month period, participants in the prospective study had the option of providing additional blood draws and questionnaires. Prospective study blood samples were shipped either frozen or at room temperature before DNA extraction.

TCRbeta CDR3 regions were amplified from genomic DNA using the immunoSEQ Assay, a bias-controlled multiplex PCR. From the authors' description of their analysis: The number of nucleated cells in each sample was estimated from the amplification of reference gene primers within the assay. To quantify the absolute abundance of each unique TCRbeta CDR3 rearrangement, sequence reads were collapsed and filtered. Productive Simpson clonality was computed per sample as the square root of Simpson's diversity index over productive rearrangements. This immuneACCESS table, as held by TCRdb, lists in-frame sequences with V and J called but not all clones. Of the missing ones, under half trace to an unresolved V gene in checked studies; the others have no known cause. The V and J calls and the clone size are those of that table, but D and trimming were determined from the DNA. Recorded for this sample are around 270,000 clones; over 80% of them occurred a single time. 2.5% to 3.5% of the sample is taken by the ten largest.

This record belongs to a study of blood T cell repertoires in COVID-19 (TCRdb year 2020). Describing the broader study: Samples covering the acute and convalescent phases of COVID-19 were provided by collaborators in the United States, Italy and Spain. The material from the prospective study consisted of cDNA or gDNA derived from T cells, B-cell-depleted T cells, or PBMCs. The repertoires were made available in a free public database intended to serve as a resource for research on the immune response to SARS-CoV-2. Where available, HLA class I and class II types were taken from metadata supplied by the sample provider and were not determined by assay-based typing. Subjects who had been exposed to COVID-19, were actively infected with it, or had recovered from it provided the deeply sampled blood TCRbeta repertoires that made up the dataset. Samples were obtained from the ongoing ImmuneRACE study (first 160 participants) and from some 1,300 subjects provided by 6 global collaborators. The sample metadata nearly always contained a de-identified subject ID, COVID-19 status, age in years and sex.

Study-wide conclusions, independent of this receptor: Clinical and demographic metadata were provided uncurated, with the amount varying by source and participant.

The TCR originated in a middle-aged woman who had been exposed to COVID-19. Sequencing input: PBMCs or T cells enriched from blood (not recorded which). The chain was built from TRBV7-9 and TRBJ1-5; the D gene is perhaps TRBD1, on 6 matching bases. The CDR3 in this case is CASSLRGDGQPQHF. The nucleotides are TGTGCCAGCAGCCTCAGGGGTGATGGGCAGCCCCAGCATTTT.